A single T cell receptor beta chain is shown here with its context. This receptor's antigen is unknown. Per-nucleotide qualities are absent, and no much larger clonotype sits a single base away. Inclusive of the bounding cysteine and phenylalanine, the CDR3 is 13 residues long. The DNA shown is the 39-base CDR3, in frame from base 1. V is trimmed back by 2 bases and J by 5 bases, and the junction contains 5 bases that no gene match accounts for. Sequences SQVTM (CDR1) and ANQGSEA (CDR2) are obtained from the germline V gene. The time point tag for this specimen amounts to: about 28 days (+/-7) after the second vaccine dose. AZD1222 recipients with second doses at about 4 weeks or about 12 weeks were pooled, because spike-specific TCR depth and breadth did not differ between schedules. Vaccinee samples came from UK trials COV001 and COV002, including a single-blind randomized controlled phase 2/3 trial of AZD1222 (ChAdOx1 nCoV-19) in healthy adults. Trial participant PBMC samples were collected at day 0 and day 28 after the second dose for TCRbeta chain sequencing.

The CDR3 regions of human TCRbeta chains were analyzed by immunosequencing. The study's own analysis went as follows. TCRs in the repertoires were matched against a reference library of SARS-CoV-2-specific TCRs that had been generated with the MIRA antigen-specificity platform. Breadth was defined as the fraction of unique TCRs that were SARS-CoV-2-associated, and depth was defined as the fraction of total T cells that were SARS-CoV-2-associated. Using the MIRA data, each spike-specific TCR was assigned both to the spike region to which the TCR was reactive and to a CD4 or CD8 class. Log10-transformed breadth and depth values were compared by one-way ANOVA with Sidak's multiple comparisons tests. Not all clones reach the TCRdb copy of this immuneACCESS table, which keeps in-frame sequences only. Checked studies attribute under half of the gap to unresolved V genes and leave the rest unexplained. That table gives V, J and clone size, and the DNA gave D and trimming. The sample table records around 150,000 clones; 85% to 95% of these occur just once. The leading ten clones occupy 6.5% to 8.5% of the sample.

These data belong to a study of T cell responses to AZD1222 COVID-19 vaccine (dated by TCRdb to the early 2020s). Study-wide context: TCR sequencing was performed for fewer than 250 trial participants, of whom around 200 were given two doses of AZD1222 and around 26 were given two doses of MenACWY control vaccine. Trial participants were enrolled by age into 18-55, 56-69 and 70-plus year subgroups, with around 150, 28 and 57 TCR-sequenced participants respectively.

Paper-wide results and their limitations: Conclusions about previously exposed vaccinees are limited, since just a handful of AZD1222 recipients were seropositive for SARS-CoV-2 at baseline. Because no day 14 peak-response samples were available, repertoires were characterized only after the peak T cell response. Spike-specific TCR breadth and depth rose significantly after two AZD1222 doses compared with day 0 and with MenACWY recipients. Most participants were white British and females outnumbered males, and the authors suggested that clonal diversity may have been underestimated. Vaccine-associated CD4 TCRs spanned the whole spike protein, with dominant responses in regions 160-218 and 743-854. In the small 56-69-year group, the increase in depth fell short of significance, most likely because of low power. Reportedly, almost half of the unique spike-specific TCRs recognized epitopes lying outside the regions that are mutated in the B.1.351 and B.1.1.7 variants.

This TCR was recovered from an adult who received the AZD1222 COVID-19 vaccine. The specimen comprised peripheral blood, sampled 28 days after the second AZD1222 dose. The chain employs TRBV29-1 and TRBJ1-2; 7 central bases correspond to TRBD1. The CDR3 here reads CSVEQGGLYGYTF. The nucleotide sequence is TGCAGCGTTGAACAGGGGGGGTTGTATGGCTACACCTTC.